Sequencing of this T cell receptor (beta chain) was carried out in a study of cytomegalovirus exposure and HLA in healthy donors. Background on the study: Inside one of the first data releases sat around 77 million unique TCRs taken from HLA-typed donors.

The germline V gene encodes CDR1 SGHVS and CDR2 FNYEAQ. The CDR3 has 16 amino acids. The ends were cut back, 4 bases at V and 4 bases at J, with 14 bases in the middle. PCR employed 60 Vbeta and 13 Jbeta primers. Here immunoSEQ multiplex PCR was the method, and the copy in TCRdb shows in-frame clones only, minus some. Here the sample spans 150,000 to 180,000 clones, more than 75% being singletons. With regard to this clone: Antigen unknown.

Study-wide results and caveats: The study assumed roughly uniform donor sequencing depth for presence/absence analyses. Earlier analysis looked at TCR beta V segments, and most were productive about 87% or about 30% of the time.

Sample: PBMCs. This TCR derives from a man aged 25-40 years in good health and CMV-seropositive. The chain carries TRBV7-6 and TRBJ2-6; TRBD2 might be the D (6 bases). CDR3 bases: TGTGCCAGCAGCTCACAGTCTGGGAGGGGGGCCAACGTCCTGACTTTC. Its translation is CASSSQSGRGANVLTF. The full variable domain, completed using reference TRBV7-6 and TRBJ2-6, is GAGVSQSPRYKVTKRGQDVALRCDPISGHVSLYWYRQALGQGPEFLTYFNYEAQQDKSGLPNDRFSAERPEGSISTLTIQRTEQRDSAMYRCASSSQSGRGANVLTFGAGSRLTVL.